This T cell receptor (beta chain) was found in a study of shared clonotypes between healthy human individuals. Clones were sequenced by immunoSEQ multiplex PCR, and TCRdb holds only the in-frame ones, with some missing. The sample carries roughly 500,000 clones, around 75% recorded once. CDR1 is LNHDA and CDR2 is SQIVND in the germline V gene (reference sequence). This CDR3 comprises 13 residues. V was clipped by 4 bases and J by 9 bases; unmatched bases: 8. This clone occurred a few times. The sample was PBMCs. This sequence joins TRBV19 and TRBJ2-5, with 7 bases lining up with TRBD1. This sequence originates from a woman between 40 and 55 years old in good health. Some clones in this sample may be carry-over from other donors' samples. The CDR3 region has the DNA TGTGCCAGTAGTACAACCGGGACAGTCCCCCAGTACTTC. Translating gives CASSTTGTVPQYF.